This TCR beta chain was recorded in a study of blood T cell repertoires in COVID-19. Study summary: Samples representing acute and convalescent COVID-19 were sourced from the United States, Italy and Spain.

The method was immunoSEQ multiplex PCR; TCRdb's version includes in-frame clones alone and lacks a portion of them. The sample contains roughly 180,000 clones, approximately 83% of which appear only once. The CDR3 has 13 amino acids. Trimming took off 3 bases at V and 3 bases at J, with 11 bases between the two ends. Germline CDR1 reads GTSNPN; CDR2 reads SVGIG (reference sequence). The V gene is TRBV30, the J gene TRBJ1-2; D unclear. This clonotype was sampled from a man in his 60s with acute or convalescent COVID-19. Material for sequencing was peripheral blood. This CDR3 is CAWSSGFDYGYTF. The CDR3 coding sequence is TGTGCCTGGAGCTCGGGGTTCGACTATGGCTACACCTTC.